One sample yielded the 9 T cell receptor beta chains listed below, sequenced in a study of cytomegalovirus exposure and HLA in healthy donors. Amplification used 60 Vbeta primers and 13 Jbeta primers. Some clones are missing from TCRdb's copy, which holds only in-frame ones; the method was immunoSEQ multiplex PCR. Among 99,000 or so clones, approximately 69% were seen once, and the ten largest hold approximately 3%. What was sequenced was PBMCs. These receptors came from a young man in good health and CMV-seronegative.

This chain uses TRBV5-1 with TRBJ1-3; 7 positions match TRBD1. J lost 0 bases, V lost 4 bases, and 7 bases had no gene match. Germline assignment: CDR1 SGHRS and CDR2 YFSETQ. This CDR3 comprises 16 residues. The CDR3 DNA follows: TGCGCCAGCAGCGCCGGACAGGCGAGCTCTGGAAACACCATATATTTT. Amino acids: CASSAGQASSGNTIYF. The whole variable domain, filled in from reference TRBV5-1 and TRBJ1-3, reads KAGVTQTPRYLIKTRGQQVTLSCSPISGHRSVSWYQQTPGQGLQFLFEYFSETQRNKGNFPGRFSGRQFSNSRSEMNVSTLELGDSALYLCASSAGQASSGNTIYFGEGSWLTVV.

V and J are TRBV7-8 and TRBJ1-2; D is unclear. V was clipped by 5 bases and J by 1 base, with 8 bases between them. CDR3 length equals 13 residues. CDR1 is SGHVS, CDR2 FQNEAQ, per germline. The CDR3 is CASSQVINYGYTF. CDR3 sequence (DNA): TGTGCCAGCAGCCAGGTTATTAACTATGGCTACACCTTC.

Only a few counts were recorded for this clone. This chain connects TRBV7-9 to TRBJ1-1; D gene uncertain. Germline V gives CDR1 SEHNR, CDR2 FQNEAQ (reference sequence). Between the trimmed V and J ends, which lost 5 bases and 2 bases, there was a span of 3 bases. CDR3 size: 11 residues. The CDR3 DNA reads as TGTGCCAGCAGCCAAAACACTGAAGCTTTCTTT. Translated: CASSQNTEAFF.

There are a few counts of this clone. One junction end does not reproduce the germline sequence, and a read error may be involved. The chain couples TRBV2 to TRBJ2-5, with D unresolved. CDR3 length: 12 amino acids. The germline V gene encodes CDR1 SNHLY and CDR2 FYNNEI. CDR3 sequence reads: CASSEAYLRPDF. DNA for the CDR3: TGTGCCAGCAGTGAAGCGTATCTGCGCCCGGACTTC.

This rearrangement joins TRBV10-3 to TRBJ1-1; a possible D gene is TRBD1 (6 bases). V lost 6 bases and J 4 bases, leaving 12 bases between the germline ends. Per germline, CDR1 ENHRY and CDR2 SYGVKD. The CDR3 is 13 amino acids. This chain's CDR3 is CAISLQGATEAFF. CDR3 coding DNA: TGTGCCATCAGCCTACAGGGTGCCACTGAAGCTTTCTTT.

By share, this clone counts as medium-sized. This chain links TRBV19 with TRBJ2-7; TRBD2 matches at 8 bases. The V and J ends lost 3 bases and 4 bases, in that order; junction bases with no gene match: 8. From germline, CDR1 is LNHDA and CDR2 SQIVND (reference sequence). The CDR3 runs 15 residues. CDR3 sequence: CASSISGRALYEQYF. CDR3 DNA: TGTGCCAGTAGTATCTCCGGGAGGGCCTTATACGAGCAGTACTTC.

The chain employs TRBV6-6 and TRBJ2-7; a possible D gene is TRBD2 (5 bases). The germline V gene has CDR1 MNHNY and CDR2 SVGAGI (reference sequence). This CDR3 comprises 16 residues. V shed 4 bases and J shed 1 base, with 17 bases lying between them. CDR3 sequence reads: CASSWGASSPSYEQYF. In DNA form, the CDR3 reads TGTGCCAGCAGTTGGGGAGCTAGTTCCCCTTCCTACGAGCAGTACTTC.

The V gene is TRBV29-1, the J gene TRBJ1-6, with 10 positions matching TRBD1. Germline V gene sequence: CDR1 SQVTM, CDR2 ANQGSEA. V lost 6 bases, J lost 8 bases, and 7 bases stayed unmatched. This CDR3 has 14 residues. The CDR3 loop reads CSVETGGSDSPLHF. CDR3 coding DNA: TGCAGCGTGGAGACAGGGGGCTCGGATTCACCCCTCCACTTT.

The rearrangement uses TRBV6-5 and TRBJ2-1; 8 positions match TRBD2. The V and J ends lost 6 bases and 7 bases, in that order; junction bases with no gene match: 11. This CDR3 contains 15 residues. Looked up from germline, CDR1 is MNHEY and CDR2 is SVGAGI. The CDR3 protein is CASRENRGGRNEQFF. Here the CDR3 DNA reads TGTGCCAGCAGGGAAAATCGGGGGGGCAGGAATGAGCAGTTCTTC.